This T cell receptor (beta chain) came from a study of T-cell reconstitution after alpha-beta-depleted transplantation in children. This clonotype was counted only a few times. The CDR3 has 12 residues. Trimming removed 1 base at V and 8 bases at J, with 8 bases between. CDR1 and CDR2 from the germline V gene are LGHDT and YNNKEL (reference sequence). Unique molecular identifiers were used to barcode this TCRbeta library. TCRdb called the PCR reads again in MiXCR, with one record for every CDR3 protein. The sample includes about 98,000 distinct CDR3 sequences, under 25% of them seen just once. The material sequenced was PBMCs, taken before TCRalphabeta/CD19-depleted stem cell transplant. This TCR came from a boy between 2 and 10 years old with acute lymphoblastic leukemia, due to receive a stem cell transplant. The chain links TRBV3-1 to TRBJ1-2, with D unclear. DNA of the CDR3: TGTGCCAGCAGCCAAGGTTCGGGGGGCTACACCTTC. Its protein is CASSQGSGGYTF.